This TCR beta chain was recorded in a study of Graves' ophthalmopathy and Graves' hyperthyroidism. V shed 6 bases and J 4 bases; nucleotides not matched to a gene: 8. Germline V gives CDR1 MNHNS, CDR2 SASEGT. The CDR3 runs to 16 residues. In this sample, this clonotype turned up many times. Transcripts of RNA were the source for amplifying TCR beta CDR3 regions. Second-round multiplex PCR came after first-round RT-PCR with HTBI primers. TCRdb called the multiplex PCR reads again in MiXCR, with one record for every CDR3 protein. Here the sample spans 450,000 or so distinct CDR3 sequences, roughly 14% being singletons.

The rearrangement uses TRBV6-1 and TRBJ2-5; 13 bases are a match to TRBD2. What was sequenced was blood. This sequence originates from a woman between 25 and 40 years old with Graves' ophthalmopathy. CDR3 sequence: CASSMRLAGGLETQYF. The DNA for the CDR3 is TGTGCCAGCAGCATGCGACTAGCGGGGGGACTAGAGACCCAGTACTTC.